A single sample gave rise to the 20 T cell receptor beta chains below, sequenced in a study of T-cell memory formation after mild COVID-19. TCRdb re-analysed the 5' RACE reads in MiXCR, keeping a single row per CDR3 protein. This sample yields about 470,000 distinct CDR3 sequences, of which 15% to 20% are seen a single time; 10% to 15% belongs to the top ten. Sequences were obtained from PBMCs or a T cell subset sorted from them (not recorded which). Receptors originate from an adult woman who had mild COVID-19 (a few samples of this study predate the infection). Cell type and time point are not known.

The rearrangement links TRBV7-6 to TRBJ2-7; possible D gene TRBD2, 6 bases. V was shortened by 0 bases and J by 3 bases, with 12 bases between the two germline ends. The CDR3 covers 15 residues. Per germline, CDR1 SGHVS and CDR2 FNYEAQ. This CDR3 is CASSLASGAVYEQYF. For the CDR3, the DNA is TGTGCCAGCAGCTTAGCTAGCGGTGCGGTCTACGAGCAGTACTTC.

The gene calls are TRBV7-9 and TRBJ1-1, with D unresolved. Between the trimmed V and J ends, which lost 7 bases and 11 bases, there was a span of 20 bases. The CDR3 length is 13 residues. Germline V gene data show CDR1 as SEHNR and CDR2 as FQNEAQ (reference sequence). CDR3 region: CASIDPYRDGAFF. CDR3 nucleotides: TGTGCCAGCATCGATCCCTATCGAGACGGGGCTTTCTTT.

The rearrangement uses TRBV12-3 or TRBV12-4 and TRBJ1-1; no clear D gene. The CDR3 is 13 residues long. V lost 5 bases to trimming and J lost 5 bases, with 12 bases between them. The CDR3 here is CASSIPTATEAFF. The CDR3 DNA follows: TGTGCCAGCAGTATCCCGACGGCAACTGAAGCTTTCTTT.

There are a few counts of this clonotype. The rearrangement uses TRBV7-9 and TRBJ1-4, with no clear D. The CDR3 is 14 amino acids. V was pared by 5 bases and J by 6 bases, with 13 bases between. CDR1 SEHNR and CDR2 FQNEAQ come from the germline V gene (reference sequence). The CDR3 DNA sequence: TGTGCCAGCAGCATACACCTGGAGGATGAAAAACTGTTTTTT. Translating gives CASSIHLEDEKLFF.

The chain couples TRBV4-1 to TRBJ2-7; 10 bases are a match to TRBD2. CDR3 length: 17 amino acids. Unmatched junction bases numbered 13, after V lost 3 bases and J lost 5 bases. Germline V gene lookup returns CDR1 MGHRA and CDR2 YSYEKL. CDR3 sequence: CASSQDGLSGGWDEQYF. The CDR3 bases are TGCGCCAGCAGCCAGGATGGACTTAGCGGGGGGTGGGACGAGCAGTACTTC.

In its sample, this clonotype was seen a few times. CDR3 DNA sequence: TGCAGCGTTGTACGGGGCGCCTACAATGAGCAGTTCTTC. Translated: CSVVRGAYNEQFF. This chain uses TRBV29-1 with TRBJ2-1, with D possibly being TRBD1 or TRBD2 (5 bases each). Trimming stripped 4 bases from V and 2 bases from J, with 9 bases between. Germline values: CDR1 SQVTM, CDR2 ANQGSEA. This CDR3 comprises 13 residues.

This clonotype was detected only a few times. The chain couples TRBV5-1 to TRBJ2-7; 9 nucleotides line up with TRBD2. CDR3 length: 16 residues. V was clipped by 4 bases and J by 5 bases; unmatched bases: 13. Germline values: CDR1 SGHRS, CDR2 YFSETQ. In nucleotides, the CDR3 is TGCGCCAGCAGCCCCCGGGGGAGCGGGGGGCTCAACGAGCAGTACTTC. This codes for CASSPRGSGGLNEQYF.

This clonotype has only a few counts. The germline gene is not matched at one end of the junction; a read error may be the cause. The rearrangement joins TRBV5-1 to TRBJ2-3; no clear D. The V gene's germline CDR1 is SGHRS and CDR2 YFSETQ. The CDR3 has 15 residues. DNA for the CDR3: TGCGCCAGCAGCTTTGAGGACGGCAGCACAGATATGCAGTATTTT. Its translation: CASSFEDGSTDMQYF.

The sample holds a few counts of this clonotype. The chain carries TRBV5-4 and TRBJ2-2; possible D gene TRBD2, 5 bases. Trimming took off 0 bases at V and 2 bases at J, with 8 bases between the two ends. CDR1 SGHNT and CDR2 YYREEE come from the germline V gene (reference sequence). The length of the CDR3 is 15 residues. The CDR3 region has the DNA TGTGCCAGCAGCTTGGACGGGGTTAACACCGGGGAGCTGTTTTTT. This codes for CASSLDGVNTGELFF.

This clonotype has ten or more counts. The chain links TRBV9 to TRBJ1-1, with D tentatively TRBD1 (5 bases). Looked up from germline, CDR1 is SGDLS and CDR2 is YYNGEE. V gave up 2 bases and J gave up 0 bases, with 8 bases separating them. The CDR3 extends over 14 amino acids. The CDR3 reads CASSVGPMNTEAFF. The CDR3 DNA is TGTGCCAGCAGCGTGGGACCGATGAACACTGAAGCTTTCTTT.

V usage is TRBV20-1 and J usage is TRBJ1-3; D not resolved. The CDR3 loop spans 13 amino acids. Trimming stripped 1 base from V and 5 bases from J, with 9 bases between. In germline, CDR1 is DFQATT, CDR2 SNEGSKA (reference sequence). In nucleotides, the CDR3 is TGCAGTGCTAGAGCTACGGATAGAAACACCATATATTTT. This translates into CSARATDRNTIYF.

The V and J genes are TRBV15 and TRBJ2-3; TRBD2 aligns across 15 bases. The V and J ends lost 2 bases and 14 bases, in that order; junction bases with no gene match: 5. Germline loops: CDR1 LNHNV, CDR2 YYDKDF (reference sequence). The CDR3 consists of 14 residues. The CDR3 spells CATSRPGLAGGRYF. CDR3 DNA sequence: TGTGCCACCAGCAGACCAGGACTAGCGGGGGGGCGGTATTTT.

This clonotype turned up a few times. The CDR3 is CASPARRENTEAFF. Written as DNA, the CDR3 is TGTGCCTCCCCAGCCAGACGGGAGAACACTGAAGCTTTCTTT. The chain joins TRBV30 to TRBJ1-1; D not certain. The CDR3 consists of 14 residues. Germline CDR1 reads GTSNPN; CDR2 reads SVGIG (reference sequence). Trimming stripped 7 bases from V and 1 base from J, with 16 bases between. The full variable domain, its missing parts supplied by reference TRBV30 and TRBJ1-1, is SQTIHQWPATLVQPVGSPLSLECTVEGTSNPNLYWYRQAAGRGLQLLFYSVGIGQISSEVPQNLSASRPQDRQFILSSKKLLLSDSGFYLCASPARRENTEAFFGQGTRLTVV.

This clonotype was seen a handful of times. The rearrangement joins TRBV6-5 to TRBJ2-6; 9 bases align to TRBD2. Per the germline V gene, CDR1 is MNHEY and CDR2 is SVGAGI. With 4 bases clipped from V and 1 base from J, the junction kept 11 bases outside the gene matches. The CDR3 consists of 19 residues. CDR3 sequence reads: CASSSESGGPLSGANVLTF. The CDR3 coding sequence is TGTGCCAGCAGTTCCGAAAGCGGGGGGCCCTTGTCTGGGGCCAACGTCCTGACTTTC.

The sample holds a few counts of this clonotype. The chain joins TRBV4-1 to TRBJ1-4; TRBD1 might be the D (5 bases). Germline V gene data show CDR1 as MGHRA and CDR2 as YSYEKL. The CDR3 covers 16 residues. Trimming took off 5 bases at V and 1 base at J, with 14 bases between the two ends. The CDR3 coding sequence is TGCGCCAGCAGCGAGACTCGGGGGGGAACTAATGAAAAACTGTTTTTT. The encoded protein is CASSETRGGTNEKLFF.

In this sample, this clonotype turned up once. The V gene is TRBV5-5, the J gene TRBJ2-7, with a possible D match to TRBD1 (5 bases). This CDR3 contains 14 residues. Trimming removed 2 bases from V and 5 bases from J, with 14 bases in between. Germline CDR1 is SGHKS and CDR2 is YYEKEE (reference sequence). CDR3 coding DNA: TGTGCCAGCAGCTTCCAGACAGTGATGGACGAGCAGTACTTC. Its protein product is CASSFQTVMDEQYF.

The V gene is TRBV10-3, the J gene TRBJ2-5; a weak D match, TRBD2 (6 bases). V gave up 10 bases and J gave up 5 bases, with 14 bases separating them. CDR1 and CDR2 (germline): ENHRY, SYGVKD. The CDR3 has 12 amino acids. CDR3 loop: CANSAGGETQYF. DNA of the CDR3: TGTGCCAACTCGGCAGGAGGGGAGACCCAGTACTTC.

The table lists this clonotype with a few counts. This rearrangement joins TRBV7-2 to TRBJ1-1; D is unresolved. CDR1 is SGHTA and CDR2 is FQGNSA in the germline V gene. Trimming left V 5 bases short and J 3 bases short, with 10 bases between. This CDR3 spans 13 amino acids. The CDR3 protein is CASSIIRDTEAFF. CDR3 bases: TGTGCCAGCAGCATCATTAGAGACACTGAAGCTTTCTTT.

This clonotype was seen a handful of times. The rearrangement links TRBV7-6 to TRBJ1-6; 9 positions match TRBD1. V shed 1 base and J 7 bases; nucleotides not matched to a gene: 8. Germline lookup yields CDR1 SGHVS and CDR2 FNYEAQ. The CDR3 length is 17 residues. CDR3 sequence reads: CASSLGGYGTGNSPLHF. The CDR3 DNA reads as TGTGCCAGCAGCTTAGGAGGTTACGGGACAGGGAATTCACCCCTCCACTTT. The variable domain in full, completed from reference TRBV7-6 and TRBJ1-6, reads GAGVSQSPRYKVTKRGQDVALRCDPISGHVSLYWYRQALGQGPEFLTYFNYEAQQDKSGLPNDRFSAERPEGSISTLTIQRTEQRDSAMYRCASSLGGYGTGNSPLHFGNGTRLTVT.

A few counts support this clonotype. The V gene is TRBV6-1, the J gene TRBJ2-6; D might be TRBD2 (6 bases). The ends were cut back, 2 bases at V and 2 bases at J, with 13 bases in the middle. Germline values: CDR1 MNHNS, CDR2 SASEGT. The CDR3 totals 17 residues. This CDR3 is CASSEMAGGAGANVLTF. CDR3 DNA: TGTGCCAGCAGTGAAATGGCAGGAGGGGCTGGGGCCAACGTCCTGACTTTC.